This is a list of T cell receptor beta chains from one sample in a study of molecular identifiers for immune sequencing clone quantification. TCRdb independently ran MiXCR on the PCR reads; one entry per CDR3 protein. The repertoire holds 60,000 to 80,000 distinct CDR3 sequences, with less than 20% as singletons. The specimen sequenced was naive CD8+ T cells from blood, with Jurkat cell RNA spiked in. The receptors come from a human donor in good health. Some libraries in this study had Jurkat cell RNA spiked in. Each CDR3 is given with its conserved first and last residue. The D gene is left open where the match is weak. Clone size is given for some rows only: seen once, a few or many times, or a class if the clone is expanded.

cdr3_nt: TGCGCCAGCAGCCAAGACTCCTTAGGGACACACTCTGGAAACACCATATATTTT
cdr3_aa: CASSQDSLGTHSGNTIYF
clone_size: many
d_call: .
j_call: TRBJ1-3
v_call: TRBV4-3

cdr3_nt: TGTGCCAGCAGTTATGGGGGCCGAACCTACGAGCAGTACTTC
cdr3_aa: CASSYGGRTYEQYF
clone_size: few
d_call: .
j_call: TRBJ2-7
v_call: TRBV7-8

cdr3_nt: TGTGCCAGCAGTTTAGCGGGCTCCTACAATGAGCAGTTCTTC
cdr3_aa: CASSLAGSYNEQFF
clone_size: many
d_call: TRBD2
j_call: TRBJ2-1
v_call: TRBV6-5

cdr3_nt: TGTGCCAGCAGCGTAGCGGGGGCGGGCACCGGGGAGCTGTTTTTT
cdr3_aa: CASSVAGAGTGELFF
clone_size: many
d_call: .
j_call: TRBJ2-2
v_call: TRBV9

cdr3_nt: TGTGCCTGGAGTTTTCTTGCTGAGGGGGATACGCAGTATTTT
cdr3_aa: CAWSFLAEGDTQYF
clone_size: few
d_call: .
j_call: TRBJ2-3
v_call: TRBV30

cdr3_nt: TGTGCCAGCAGTCTCTCCGCGACAGATACGCAGTATTTT
cdr3_aa: CASSLSATDTQYF
clone_size: many
d_call: .
j_call: TRBJ2-3
v_call: TRBV27

cdr3_nt: TGTGCCAGCAGCCTACCCCTGGGGGCAGAAGATACGCAGTATTTT
cdr3_aa: CASSLPLGAEDTQYF
clone_size: many
d_call: .
j_call: TRBJ2-3
v_call: TRBV12-3/TRBV12-4

cdr3_nt: TGCAGCACCTCCCTCGGCTACAATGAGCAGTTCTTC
cdr3_aa: CSTSLGYNEQFF
clone_size: .
d_call: .
j_call: TRBJ2-1
v_call: TRBV29-1

cdr3_nt: TGTGCCAGCAGCCAAGACCGCATAGGGGTCAGGAACACTGAAGCTTTCTTT
cdr3_aa: CASSQDRIGVRNTEAFF
clone_size: many
d_call: .
j_call: TRBJ1-1
v_call: TRBV3-1

cdr3_nt: TGTGCCAGCGCAGGTAACTACGAGCAGTACTTC
cdr3_aa: CASAGNYEQYF
clone_size: .
d_call: .
j_call: TRBJ2-7
v_call: TRBV7-9

cdr3_nt: TGTGCCAGCAGTTTAACCGGGACAGGGTACTACGAGCAGTACTTC
cdr3_aa: CASSLTGTGYYEQYF
clone_size: many
d_call: TRBD1
j_call: TRBJ2-7
v_call: TRBV27

cdr3_nt: TGCGCCAGCAGCCAAGATCCGGGGGGGGGCTACGAGCAGTACTTC
cdr3_aa: CASSQDPGGGYEQYF
clone_size: many
d_call: TRBD2
j_call: TRBJ2-7
v_call: TRBV4-3

cdr3_nt: TGTGCCAGCACCAGAGGGCACAGCCAGAACACTGAAGCTTTCTTT
cdr3_aa: CASTRGHSQNTEAFF
clone_size: .
d_call: .
j_call: TRBJ1-1
v_call: TRBV5-8

cdr3_nt: TGTGCCAGCAGCCCTGGACTAGCGGAACAAGAGACCCAGTACTTC
cdr3_aa: CASSPGLAEQETQYF
clone_size: many
d_call: TRBD2
j_call: TRBJ2-5
v_call: TRBV28

cdr3_nt: TGTGCCAGCAGCTTAGATGGAGCAGGGCCCTACAATGAGCAGTTCTTC
cdr3_aa: CASSLDGAGPYNEQFF
clone_size: .
d_call: .
j_call: TRBJ2-1
v_call: TRBV7-9

cdr3_nt: TGTGCCATCAGTGACTCTTCCTCGTCCTACAATGAGCAGTTCTTC
cdr3_aa: CAISDSSSSYNEQFF
clone_size: many
d_call: .
j_call: TRBJ2-1
v_call: TRBV10-3

cdr3_nt: TGCGCCAGCAGTGAGTCGGTAAACAGGGGAGGTCAGCCCCAGCATTTT
cdr3_aa: CASSESVNRGGQPQHF
clone_size: many
d_call: TRBD1
j_call: TRBJ1-5
v_call: TRBV10-2

cdr3_nt: TGCGCCAGCAGTGAGTCGAAAGTCCTAGAAGAGACCCAGTACTTC
cdr3_aa: CASSESKVLEETQYF
clone_size: few
d_call: .
j_call: TRBJ2-5
v_call: TRBV10-1

cdr3_nt: TGCAGCGTTGGGACAGAACATGAAACTAACTATGGCTACACCTTC
cdr3_aa: CSVGTEHETNYGYTF
clone_size: many
d_call: .
j_call: TRBJ1-2
v_call: TRBV29-1

cdr3_nt: TGCGCCAGCAGCCCGTCCTCCACAGGGGCTGGGGCCAACGTCCTGACTTTC
cdr3_aa: CASSPSSTGAGANVLTF
clone_size: many
d_call: TRBD1
j_call: TRBJ2-6
v_call: TRBV4-3

cdr3_nt: TGTGCCAGCTCACCCCCGCTCACCGGGGACACCCACATGGACTATCAGTTCTTC
cdr3_aa: CASSPPLTGDTHMDYQFF
clone_size: many
d_call: .
j_call: TRBJ2-1
v_call: TRBV18

cdr3_nt: TGTGCCAGCAGTTCCCAAGGGGTGAACACTGAAGCTTTCTTT
cdr3_aa: CASSSQGVNTEAFF
clone_size: few
d_call: .
j_call: TRBJ1-1
v_call: TRBV6-6

cdr3_nt: TGTGCGACGGGACTGCCCTACAATGAGCAGTTCTTC
cdr3_aa: CATGLPYNEQFF
clone_size: many
d_call: .
j_call: TRBJ2-1
v_call: TRBV27

cdr3_nt: TGTGCCAGCAGCTCAGAGACTAGCGGGAGGGAGGCCCCGACCGGGGAGCTGTTTTTT
cdr3_aa: CASSSETSGREAPTGELFF
clone_size: .
d_call: TRBD2
j_call: TRBJ2-2
v_call: TRBV12-3/TRBV12-4

cdr3_nt: TGCAGCGTCACTACCGGGAGTAATCAGCCCCAGCATTTT
cdr3_aa: CSVTTGSNQPQHF
clone_size: many
d_call: .
j_call: TRBJ1-5
v_call: TRBV29-1

cdr3_nt: TGCGCCAGCAGCCTGGAGGGGGGTAGCGGGACCGAGCAGTACTTC
cdr3_aa: CASSLEGGSGTEQYF
clone_size: many
d_call: TRBD2
j_call: TRBJ2-7
v_call: TRBV4-1

cdr3_nt: TGTGCCAGCAGCGCAGGGACTACCAATGAGCAGTTCTTC
cdr3_aa: CASSAGTTNEQFF
clone_size: many
d_call: TRBD2
j_call: TRBJ2-1
v_call: TRBV11-3

cdr3_nt: TGTGCCAGCAGTTTAGGGGTTGGCGGTGGCTACACCTTC
cdr3_aa: CASSLGVGGGYTF
clone_size: many
d_call: .
j_call: TRBJ1-2
v_call: TRBV27

cdr3_nt: TGTGCCATCGGACAGACAGGGGTGAACACTGAAGCTTTCTTT
cdr3_aa: CAIGQTGVNTEAFF
clone_size: .
d_call: TRBD1
j_call: TRBJ1-1
v_call: TRBV10-3

cdr3_nt: TGTGCCAGCAGCTATGATGGGACTAGCGGGGGTTACAATGAGCGGTTCTTC
cdr3_aa: CASSYDGTSGGYNERFF
clone_size: .
d_call: TRBD2
j_call: TRBJ2-1
v_call: TRBV5-6

cdr3_nt: TGTGCCAGCAGCCCCCCCGGGGGACGATTATCCCCTACGCAGTATTTT
cdr3_aa: CASSPPGGRLSPTQYF
clone_size: few
d_call: .
j_call: TRBJ2-3
v_call: TRBV11-1

cdr3_nt: TGTGCCAGTAGTATATCATGGCAGGGGACCTACGAGCAGTACTTC
cdr3_aa: CASSISWQGTYEQYF
clone_size: few
d_call: .
j_call: TRBJ2-7
v_call: TRBV19

cdr3_nt: TGTGCCACCAGTGATGTAGCGGGAGGGGGACAAGAGACCCAGTACTTC
cdr3_aa: CATSDVAGGGQETQYF
clone_size: many
d_call: TRBD2
j_call: TRBJ2-5
v_call: TRBV24-1

cdr3_nt: TGTGCCAGCGGCTTTATAGGGAGCTCCTACAATGAGCAGTTCTTC
cdr3_aa: CASGFIGSSYNEQFF
clone_size: .
d_call: .
j_call: TRBJ2-1
v_call: TRBV11-2

cdr3_nt: TGTGCCAGCAGAGGAACAGGGGGGAGGGAGCAGTACTTC
cdr3_aa: CASRGTGGREQYF
clone_size: many
d_call: TRBD1
j_call: TRBJ2-7
v_call: TRBV25-1

cdr3_nt: TGTGCCAGCAGTTTAGCGCAGAGGAGGGGATACACTGAAGCTTTCTTT
cdr3_aa: CASSLAQRRGYTEAFF
clone_size: many
d_call: .
j_call: TRBJ1-1
v_call: TRBV12-3/TRBV12-4

cdr3_nt: TGTGCCAGCAGTCCCATCCTAGCGGGATCAGGCTACGAGCAGTACTTC
cdr3_aa: CASSPILAGSGYEQYF
clone_size: .
d_call: TRBD2
j_call: TRBJ2-7
v_call: TRBV27

cdr3_nt: TGTGCCAGCAGCTTGGGACAGGGGGCCGACACTGAAGCTTTCTTT
cdr3_aa: CASSLGQGADTEAFF
clone_size: many
d_call: TRBD1
j_call: TRBJ1-1
v_call: TRBV5-5

cdr3_nt: TGTGCCATCAAGGGGGAGGCTAGCGGGAGGATCACAGATACGCAGTATTTT
cdr3_aa: CAIKGEASGRITDTQYF
clone_size: medium-sized
d_call: TRBD2
j_call: TRBJ2-3
v_call: TRBV10-3

cdr3_nt: TGCAGTGCTAGCACGGCTAGCGGATACGAGCAGTACTTC
cdr3_aa: CSASTASGYEQYF
clone_size: few
d_call: TRBD2
j_call: TRBJ2-7
v_call: TRBV20-1

cdr3_nt: TGTGCCAGCAGCGGACCCAAGGGGGGGGCGCAAACCGGGGAGCTGTTTTTT
cdr3_aa: CASSGPKGGAQTGELFF
clone_size: many
d_call: .
j_call: TRBJ2-2
v_call: TRBV9

cdr3_nt: TGTGCCAGTATGACAGGGTGGCCCGGGGAGCTGTTTTTT
cdr3_aa: CASMTGWPGELFF
clone_size: many
d_call: TRBD1
j_call: TRBJ2-2
v_call: TRBV19

cdr3_nt: TGTGCCAGCAGTTTAACAGGGCCCTATGGCTACACCTTC
cdr3_aa: CASSLTGPYGYTF
clone_size: many
d_call: .
j_call: TRBJ1-2
v_call: TRBV27

cdr3_nt: TGTGCCAGCAGCTGGGGACTAGCGCCCTACGAGCAGTACTTC
cdr3_aa: CASSWGLAPYEQYF
clone_size: many
d_call: TRBD2
j_call: TRBJ2-7
v_call: TRBV13

cdr3_nt: TGTGCCAGCAGTTACTCGAGGTACGCTGAAGCTTTCTTT
cdr3_aa: CASSYSRYAEAFF
clone_size: many
d_call: .
j_call: TRBJ1-1
v_call: TRBV6-5

cdr3_nt: TGTGCCAGCAGCCATATAGGACAGTACGAGCAGTACTTC
cdr3_aa: CASSHIGQYEQYF
clone_size: many
d_call: .
j_call: TRBJ2-7
v_call: TRBV14

cdr3_nt: TGTGCCAGCAGCCCAGACACGGGGATCCAAGAGACCCAGTACTTC
cdr3_aa: CASSPDTGIQETQYF
clone_size: many
d_call: .
j_call: TRBJ2-5
v_call: TRBV7-9

cdr3_nt: TGTGCCAGCATTCACGGGGCTGCCTCCTACAATGAGCAGTTCTTC
cdr3_aa: CASIHGAASYNEQFF
clone_size: many
d_call: .
j_call: TRBJ2-1
v_call: TRBV11-2

cdr3_nt: TGCAGCGTAGAGAAAACTCAGTTCTTC
cdr3_aa: CSVEKTQFF
clone_size: many
d_call: .
j_call: TRBJ2-1
v_call: TRBV29-1

cdr3_nt: TGTGCCAGCAGCTTAGATTGGGTGGCAGCTTTCTTT
cdr3_aa: CASSLDWVAAFF
clone_size: many
d_call: .
j_call: TRBJ1-1
v_call: TRBV7-9

cdr3_nt: TGTGCCAGCAGTTCACCGGGCGACCACATCTATGGCTACACCTTC
cdr3_aa: CASSSPGDHIYGYTF
clone_size: few
d_call: .
j_call: TRBJ1-2
v_call: TRBV12-3/TRBV12-4

cdr3_nt: TGTGCCAGCGTAATCGGGACTAGCCGTGCTGATACGCAGTATTTT
cdr3_aa: CASVIGTSRADTQYF
clone_size: many
d_call: TRBD2
j_call: TRBJ2-3
v_call: TRBV6-6

cdr3_nt: TGTGCCAGCAGCTTTGGGTCCTACGAGCAGTACTTC
cdr3_aa: CASSFGSYEQYF
clone_size: many
d_call: .
j_call: TRBJ2-7
v_call: TRBV7-9

cdr3_nt: TGTGCCAGCAGCTTGGTTATAGGTGTTACCGGGGAGCTGTTTTTT
cdr3_aa: CASSLVIGVTGELFF
clone_size: few
d_call: .
j_call: TRBJ2-2
v_call: TRBV13

cdr3_nt: TGTGCCATCAGTGAGTCGGGACTTCCCTACAATGAGCAGTTCTTC
cdr3_aa: CAISESGLPYNEQFF
clone_size: few
d_call: .
j_call: TRBJ2-1
v_call: TRBV10-3